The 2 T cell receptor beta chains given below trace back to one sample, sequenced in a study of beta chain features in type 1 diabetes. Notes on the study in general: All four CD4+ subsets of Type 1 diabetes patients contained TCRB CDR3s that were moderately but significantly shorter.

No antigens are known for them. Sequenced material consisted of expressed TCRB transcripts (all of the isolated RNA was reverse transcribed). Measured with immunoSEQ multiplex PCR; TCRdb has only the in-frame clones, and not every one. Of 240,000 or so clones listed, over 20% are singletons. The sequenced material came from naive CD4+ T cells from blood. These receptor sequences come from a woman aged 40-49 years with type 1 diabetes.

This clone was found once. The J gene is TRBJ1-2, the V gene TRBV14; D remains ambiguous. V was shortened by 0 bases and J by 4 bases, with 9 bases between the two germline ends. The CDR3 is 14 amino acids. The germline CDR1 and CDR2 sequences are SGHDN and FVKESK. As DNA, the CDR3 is TGTGCCAGCAGCCAAGAACGGGAAGGCTATGGCTACACCTTC. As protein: CASSQEREGYGYTF.

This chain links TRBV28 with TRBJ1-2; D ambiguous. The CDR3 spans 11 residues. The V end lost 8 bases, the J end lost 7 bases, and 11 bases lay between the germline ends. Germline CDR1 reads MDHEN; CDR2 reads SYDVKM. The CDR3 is CASGWEAGYTF. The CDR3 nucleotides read TGTGCCAGCGGGTGGGAGGCTGGCTACACCTTC.